This T cell receptor (beta chain) was obtained from a study of T cell repertoires in cytomegalovirus infection. Study-wide context: Public TCR beta signatures marked donors with CMV infection and the matching HLA.

Overall study results and limits: Frequencies of public TCR beta families were cumulated, and this identified carriers of CMV plus the relevant HLA.

Concerning this clonotype itself: The antigen remains unidentified.

TCRdb used MiXCR to reprocess the reads, holding one entry per CDR3 protein. This table has about 63,000 distinct CDR3 sequences, 20% to 25% appearing once. Germline assignment: CDR1 SGHVS and CDR2 FNYEAQ. The trim removed 3 bases at V and 2 bases at J, leaving 7 bases unmatched. The CDR3 covers 15 residues. The sequencing here drew on CD8+ T cells from cultured PBMCs, taken from culture after CMV antigen stimulation. V and J are TRBV7-6 and TRBJ2-7; TRBD2 aligns across 7 bases. The sequence was obtained from a human donor in good health (CMV status not recorded). Some clones in this sample may be carry-over from other donors' samples. The CDR3 sequence is CASSFSGGGTYEQYF. The CDR3 DNA is TGTGCCAGCAGCTTTAGCGGCGGGGGTACCTACGAGCAGTACTTC.